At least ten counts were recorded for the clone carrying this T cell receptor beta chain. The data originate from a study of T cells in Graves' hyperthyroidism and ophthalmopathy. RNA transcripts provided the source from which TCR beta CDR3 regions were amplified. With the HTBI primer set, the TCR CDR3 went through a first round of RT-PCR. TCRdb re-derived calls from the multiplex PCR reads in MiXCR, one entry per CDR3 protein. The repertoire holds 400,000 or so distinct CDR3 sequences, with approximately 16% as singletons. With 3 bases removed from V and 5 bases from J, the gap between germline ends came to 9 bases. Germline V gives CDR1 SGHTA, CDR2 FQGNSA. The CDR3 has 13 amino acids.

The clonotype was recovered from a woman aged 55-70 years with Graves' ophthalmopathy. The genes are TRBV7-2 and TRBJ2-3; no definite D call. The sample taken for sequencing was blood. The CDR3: CASSLGSLDTQYF. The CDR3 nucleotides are TGTGCCAGCAGCTTGGGCTCTTTAGATACGCAGTATTTT.